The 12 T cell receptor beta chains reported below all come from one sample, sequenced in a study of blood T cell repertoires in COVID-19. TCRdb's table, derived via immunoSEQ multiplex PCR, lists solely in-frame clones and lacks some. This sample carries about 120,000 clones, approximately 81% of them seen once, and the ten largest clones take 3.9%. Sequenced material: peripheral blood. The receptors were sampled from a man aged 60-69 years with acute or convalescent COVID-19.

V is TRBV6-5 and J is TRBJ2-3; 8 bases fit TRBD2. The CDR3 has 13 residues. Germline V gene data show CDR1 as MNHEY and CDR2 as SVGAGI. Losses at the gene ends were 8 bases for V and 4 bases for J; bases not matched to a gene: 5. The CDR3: CASRLAGPDTQYF. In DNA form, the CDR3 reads TGTGCCAGCCGGCTAGCGGGCCCAGATACGCAGTATTTT.

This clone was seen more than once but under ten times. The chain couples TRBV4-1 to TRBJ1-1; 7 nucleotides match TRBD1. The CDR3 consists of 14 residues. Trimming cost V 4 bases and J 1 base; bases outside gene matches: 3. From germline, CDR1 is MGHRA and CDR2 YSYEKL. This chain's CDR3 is CASSPDRENTEAFF. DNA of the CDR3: TGCGCCAGCAGCCCAGACAGGGAGAACACTGAAGCTTTCTTT.

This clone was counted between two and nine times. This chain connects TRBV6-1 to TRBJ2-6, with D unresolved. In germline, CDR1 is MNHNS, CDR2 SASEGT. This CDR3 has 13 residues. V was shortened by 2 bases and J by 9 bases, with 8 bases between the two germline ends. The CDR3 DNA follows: TGTGCCAGCAGTGAAACCGGTGGCAACGTCCTGACTTTC. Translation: CASSETGGNVLTF.

DNA for the CDR3: TGTGCCAGCAGCCACGCAGGGCTCGGCGTGACTAATGAAAAACTGTTTTTT. Translation: CASSHAGLGVTNEKLFF. J is TRBJ1-4 and V is TRBV11-2; weak D call: TRBD1 (5 bases). Germline values: CDR1 SGHAT, CDR2 FQNNGV. V was trimmed by 5 bases and J by 2 bases, leaving 18 bases between them. The CDR3 sequence is 17 residues long.

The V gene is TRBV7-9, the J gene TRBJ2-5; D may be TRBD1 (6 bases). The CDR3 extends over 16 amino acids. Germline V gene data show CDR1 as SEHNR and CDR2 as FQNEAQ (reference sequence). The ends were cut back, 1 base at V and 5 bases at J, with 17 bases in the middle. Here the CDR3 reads CASSLGSWAGDETQYF. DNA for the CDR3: TGTGCCAGCAGCTTAGGCTCGTGGGCAGGGGATGAGACCCAGTACTTC.

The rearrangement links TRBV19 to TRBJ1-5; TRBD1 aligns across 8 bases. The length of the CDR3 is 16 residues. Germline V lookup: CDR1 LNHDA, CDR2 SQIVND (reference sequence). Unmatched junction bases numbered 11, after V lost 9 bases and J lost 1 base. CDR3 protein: CASRTLDRGSNQPQHF. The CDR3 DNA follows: TGTGCCAGCCGTACCCTCGACAGGGGCAGCAATCAGCCCCAGCATTTT.

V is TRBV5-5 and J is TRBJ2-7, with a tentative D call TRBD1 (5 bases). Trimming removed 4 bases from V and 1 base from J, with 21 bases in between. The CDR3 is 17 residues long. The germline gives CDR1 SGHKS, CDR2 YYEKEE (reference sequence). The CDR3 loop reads CASSPLPSGQGSYEQYF. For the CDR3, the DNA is TGTGCCAGCAGCCCACTCCCCAGTGGGCAGGGATCCTACGAGCAGTACTTC.

CDR3: CASGLVRGDATSYEQYF. CDR3 nucleotide sequence: TGTGCTAGTGGTTTGGTACGGGGGGATGCGACCTCCTACGAGCAGTACTTC. The V call is TRBV12-5, the J call TRBJ2-7; 7 bases map to TRBD2. Germline V gene sequence: CDR1 LGHNT, CDR2 FRNRAP. Trimming cost V 0 bases and J 0 bases; bases outside gene matches: 8. CDR3 length: 17 amino acids.

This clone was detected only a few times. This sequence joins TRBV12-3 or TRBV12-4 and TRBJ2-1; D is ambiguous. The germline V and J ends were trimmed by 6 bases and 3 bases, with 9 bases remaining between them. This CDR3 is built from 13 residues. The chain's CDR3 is CASRSDLYNEQFF. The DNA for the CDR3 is TGTGCCAGCAGGAGCGACCTCTACAATGAGCAGTTCTTC.

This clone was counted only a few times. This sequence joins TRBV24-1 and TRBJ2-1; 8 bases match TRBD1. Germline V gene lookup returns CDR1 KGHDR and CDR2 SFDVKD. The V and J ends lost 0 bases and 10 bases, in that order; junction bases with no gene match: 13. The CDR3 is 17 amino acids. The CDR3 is CATSDLGSRQGAGEQFF. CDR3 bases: TGTGCCACCAGTGATTTGGGTTCCAGGCAGGGGGCTGGGGAGCAGTTCTTC.

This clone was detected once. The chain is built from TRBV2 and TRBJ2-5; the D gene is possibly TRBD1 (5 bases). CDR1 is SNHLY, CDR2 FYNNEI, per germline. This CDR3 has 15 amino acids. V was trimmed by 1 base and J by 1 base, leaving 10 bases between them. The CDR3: CASSEEGWTQETQYF. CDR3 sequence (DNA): TGTGCCAGCAGTGAAGAGGGGTGGACCCAAGAGACCCAGTACTTC.

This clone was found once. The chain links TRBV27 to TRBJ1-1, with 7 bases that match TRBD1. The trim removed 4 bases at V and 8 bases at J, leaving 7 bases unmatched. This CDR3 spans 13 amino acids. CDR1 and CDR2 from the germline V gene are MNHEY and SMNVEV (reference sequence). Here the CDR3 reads CASSSRSTGEAFF. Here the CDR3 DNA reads TGTGCCAGCAGTTCGCGATCGACAGGGGAAGCTTTCTTT.